Following are 6 T cell receptor beta chains from one sample sequenced in a study of cytomegalovirus exposure and HLA in healthy donors. Only in-frame clones appear in the TCRdb table, and some are missing; sequencing was by immunoSEQ multiplex PCR. The sample has more than 110,000 clones; almost 90% are singletons. The sequenced sample was PBMCs. Every receptor here comes from a woman between 18 and 29 years old in good health and CMV-seropositive.

The rearrangement joins TRBV9 to TRBJ1-2; D remains ambiguous. The CDR3 runs to 14 residues. V dropped 3 bases and J dropped 5 bases, with 14 bases sitting between them. The germline V gene has CDR1 SGDLS and CDR2 YYNGEE. The CDR3 nucleotides read TGTGCCAGCAGCGAAGACCGGGTCGGGTATGGCTACACCTTC. Translated: CASSEDRVGYGYTF.

The chain recombines TRBV15 with TRBJ2-3, with 9 bases that match TRBD2. In germline, CDR1 is LNHNV, CDR2 YYDKDF (reference sequence). The CDR3 has 16 amino acids. V dropped 4 bases and J dropped 0; count of bases not matched to a gene: 5. The CDR3, as DNA: TGTGCCACCAGCAAACGGCTAGCGGGAAGCACAGATACGCAGTATTTT. This encodes CATSKRLAGSTDTQYF.

This chain links TRBV6-1 with TRBJ2-1; tentatively, D is TRBD2 (5 bases). Per the germline V gene, CDR1 is MNHNS and CDR2 is SASEGT. This CDR3 is 13 amino acids long. V was pared by 4 bases and J by 4 bases, with 8 bases between. CDR3 in DNA: TGTGCCAGCAGTGCGAGGGAGTACAATGAGCAGTTCTTC. Residues: CASSAREYNEQFF.

The V call is TRBV4-1, the J call TRBJ2-1; 7 bases map to TRBD2. After removal of 2 bases from V and 2 bases from J, the junction contained 9 bases not matched to a gene. The CDR3 covers 17 residues. From germline, CDR1 is MGHRA and CDR2 YSYEKL. The CDR3 sequence is CASSQLRASGPYNEQFF. In DNA form, the CDR3 reads TGCGCCAGCAGCCAACTACGGGCTAGCGGACCCTACAATGAGCAGTTCTTC.

J is TRBJ1-1 and V is TRBV10-2; D remains ambiguous. CDR1 and CDR2 from the germline V gene are WSHSY and SAAADI. The CDR3 length is 16 residues. V was shortened by 0 bases and J by 2 bases, with 13 bases between the two germline ends. Here the CDR3 reads CASSESFGGFNTEAFF. The CDR3 region has the DNA TGCGCCAGCAGTGAGTCCTTCGGAGGGTTCAACACTGAAGCTTTCTTT.

The chain joins TRBV19 to TRBJ1-5, with a tentative D call TRBD1 (6 bases). This CDR3 has 15 amino acids. V was pared by 1 base and J by 6 bases, with 13 bases between. CDR1 LNHDA and CDR2 SQIVND come from the germline V gene (reference sequence). CDR3 region: CASSIAWTEPQPQHF. The CDR3 DNA is TGTGCCAGTAGTATAGCCTGGACAGAGCCTCAGCCCCAGCATTTT.